This T cell receptor beta chain was identified in a study of shared clonotypes between healthy human individuals (dated by TCRdb to between 2020 and 2021). Looking at the study overall: The cohort comprised a couple of women and a few men aged 18 to 49 years. To increase sequencing depth and limit assay-specific biases, TCR repertoire library preparation and sequencing were carried out by different laboratories using diverse techniques. Leukapheresis yielded between about 0.94 and 8.9 billion PBMCs per donor. To estimate repertoire size and how much clonotype sharing occurs between individuals, the study deeply sequenced the blood TCR repertoires of five healthy adults. For each donor, CD4 naive and CD4 memory were each given three plates, CD8 naive was given two plates, and CD8 memory was given one plate.

The research as a whole found: Naive subsets generally had larger estimated clonotype richness than memory subsets. Sharing across a few donors was observed for about 5% of naive CD4, less than 4% of naive CD8, 2% to 2.5% of memory CD4, and about 0.39% of memory CD8 clonotypes. Sampling was restricted to blood, and TCR repertoires in tissues likely differ from the TCR repertoires found in blood. Pairwise subsampling led to the expectation that sequencing depth would affect the degree of clonotype sharing among donors. Higher generation probabilities were observed for clonotypes shared by all four sorted-subset donors than for non-shared clonotypes. Because the study included only a small number of donors, the genetic and exposure-history diversity represented was limited. Even with the large sequencing depth, rarefaction of the sorted-subset datasets indicated that sequencing was incomplete.

Healthy HIV-negative adults with no recently reported acute infections or vaccinations were included as donors. Every donor was a Caucasian adult living in Nashville, Tennessee, USA. CD4+ T cells were enriched by magnetic negative selection; naive cells were then positively selected on CD45RA, and the negative fraction formed the memory subset. Blood was collected by leukapheresis, and PBMCs were isolated by Ficoll-Histopaque density gradient centrifugation and then cryopreserved in liquid nitrogen vapor phase. Analytical flow cytometry was used to check the purity and quantity of each magnetically sorted T cell population. From each sorted fraction, genomic DNA was isolated and quantified by UV absorbance on a Nanodrop 2000c. Using the deep immunoSEQ assay, multiplex PCR amplified TCR CDR3 regions from genomic DNA. Genomic DNA extracted from each cell subset was distributed evenly over all wells of several immunoSEQ 96-well plates, and each plate served as one replicate. For sorted subsets, roughly 200 ng of genomic DNA, equivalent to around 29,000 T cell genomes, went into each replicate PCR. The purified libraries were quantified using a Qubit 3.0 fluorometer, sized with a Bioanalyzer 2100, and then quantified again using the KAPA Library Quantification kit. Each immunoSEQ 96-well plate was sequenced on its own single-read 150-cycle Illumina NextSeq 550 flow cell. Concerning the study's data processing: Because the immunoSEQ output included only junctional sequences and no quality scores, the filtering could not be the same as the filtering used for full-length reads. Sequences were annotated with PyIR, a Python wrapper for IgBLAST v1.9, and V/J genes and CDR3 were assigned using IMGT germline references. Reads with weak V/J assignments (E-value above 1e-6), missing CDR3, stop codons, out-of-frame junctions, or ambiguous translated residues were removed. A V3J clonotype was defined by an identical inferred V gene, J gene, and CDR3 amino acid sequence. Percentage overlap between repertoires was computed as shared unique clonotypes divided by the size of the smaller repertoire. RTK rarefaction, the Chao1 estimator, and Recon v2.1 estimates of unobserved clonotypes were used to assess repertoire richness. Generation probabilities for all TCRbeta clonotypes obtained by the gDNA method from a handful of donors were computed using OLGA. The table comes from immuneACCESS by way of TCRdb, which keeps in-frame sequences with V and J called. Part of the clones is missing from these tables; in studies checked, under half for an unresolved V gene and the rest for unknown reasons. V, J and clone size are those of that table, while D and trimming were read from the DNA. The sample includes hundreds of thousands of clones, with about 73% observed a single time. Roughly 10% of the sample is in the top ten clones.

Of note for this clone: Its antigen specificity is not known. No quality values exist for individual bases; no much larger clone is one base distant. This specimen includes other DNA sequences encoding the same CDR3.

CDR1 and CDR2, per the germline V gene, are ENHRY and SYGVKD. The junction shows trimming of 6 bases on V and 0 bases on J, and the gene matches do not reach 4 bases of it. The CDR3, cysteine through phenylalanine, is 15 amino acids long. Only CDR3 DNA is held: 45 bases, read in frame from base 1. This sequence uses TRBV10-3 and TRBJ1-5, with 8 bases matching TRBD1. Material: memory CD4+ T cells sorted from blood. What the cell subset or site label conveys for this sample: CD45RA-negative fraction. The receptor was isolated from a man between 25 and 39 years old in good health. The CDR3 region has the sequence CAIRKTGDSNQPQHF. The sequence in DNA is TGTGCCATCAGAAAGACAGGGGATAGCAATCAGCCCCAGCATTTT.